This TCR beta chain was sequenced in a study of early T cells in non-severe SARS-CoV-2 infection. TCRdb re-called the 5' RACE reads with MiXCR, one entry per CDR3 protein. The sample lists approximately 31,000 distinct CDR3 sequences, around 5.4% seen once, with roughly 6.5% in the top ten. The CDR3 loop spans 15 amino acids. V gave up 6 bases and J gave up 6 bases; unmatched junction bases: 10. Germline CDR1 is MNHNS and CDR2 is SASEGT. Sequences were obtained from whole blood. The TCR comes from an adult who was a healthcare worker with PCR-confirmed SARS-CoV-2 infection or an uninfected control (not recorded which). J is TRBJ2-3 and V is TRBV6-1, with 9 bases identical to TRBD2. The DNA of the CDR3 is TGTGCCAGCAGCCTTAGCGGGAGAGGTCATGATACGCAGTATTTT. This encodes CASSLSGRGHDTQYF.